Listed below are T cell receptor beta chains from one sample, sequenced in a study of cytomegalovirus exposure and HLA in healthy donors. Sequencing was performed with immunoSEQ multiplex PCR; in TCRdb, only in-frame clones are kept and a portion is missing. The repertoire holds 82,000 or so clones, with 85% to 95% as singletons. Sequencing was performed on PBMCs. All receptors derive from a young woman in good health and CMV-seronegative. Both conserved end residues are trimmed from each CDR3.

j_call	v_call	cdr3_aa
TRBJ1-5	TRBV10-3	AIRKDREGDQPQH
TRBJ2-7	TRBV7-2	ASSLGGYYSYEQY
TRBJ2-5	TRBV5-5	ASSLGGNRETQY
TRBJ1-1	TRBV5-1	ASSLGPRGLNTEAF
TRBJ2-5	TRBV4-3	ASSQGTAGGDSETQY
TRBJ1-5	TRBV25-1	ASSGPGVQPQH
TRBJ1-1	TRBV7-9	ASSRTQNTEAF
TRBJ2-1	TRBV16	ASSQGPGGGEQF
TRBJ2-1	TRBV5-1	ASSSGTSVDNEQF
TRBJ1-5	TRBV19	ASSSGHSNQPQH
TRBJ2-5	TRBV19	ASSIRTGGETQY
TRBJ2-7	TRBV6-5	ASSYSKSAGSGQY
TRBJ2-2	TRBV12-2	ASPRDRVNTGELF
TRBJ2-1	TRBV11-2	ASSKRTDNSYNEQF
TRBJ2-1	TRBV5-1	ASTGTRRNEQF
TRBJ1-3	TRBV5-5	ASSTWTGKDPPYLGNTIY
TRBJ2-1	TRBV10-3	AISEIILAGKNEQF
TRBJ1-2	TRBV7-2	ASSPTPGNYGYT
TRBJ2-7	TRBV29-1	SVRGDYEQY
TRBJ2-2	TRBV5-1	ASSQLAGTGGELF
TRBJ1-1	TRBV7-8	ASSQTGGWAEAF
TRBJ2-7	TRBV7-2	ASSINGGGADEQY
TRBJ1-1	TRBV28	ASTPPPGQMNTEAF
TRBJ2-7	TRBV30	AWRGAKEPY
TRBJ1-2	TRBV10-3	AITPGGAGYGYT
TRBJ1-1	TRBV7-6	ASSFVLGARNTEAF
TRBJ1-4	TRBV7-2	ASSWAGTGSQKLF
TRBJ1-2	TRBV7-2	ASSASGGLKGGYT
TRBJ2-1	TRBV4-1	ASSRPPAGEDNEQF
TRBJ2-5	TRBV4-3	ASSQGRRAGAPNQETQY
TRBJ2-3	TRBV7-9	ASSLGQGAGTDTQY
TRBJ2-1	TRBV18	ASSPRASGGADEQF
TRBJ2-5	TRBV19	ASSPGGETQY
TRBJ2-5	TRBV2	ASRFRASQETQY
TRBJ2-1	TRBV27	ASSLAGVFYNEQF
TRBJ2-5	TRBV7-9	ASSSLGRETQY
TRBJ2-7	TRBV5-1	ASSLQQGLAYEQY
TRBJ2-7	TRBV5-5	ASSRGPVSGRVHEQY
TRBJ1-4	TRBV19	ASSTREGQGEKLF
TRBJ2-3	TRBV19	ASRGSYTDTQY
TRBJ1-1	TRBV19	ASSMTAAGWNTEAF
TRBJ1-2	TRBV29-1	SVTGQGVYGYT
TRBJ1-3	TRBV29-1	SVEGRGHSGNTIY
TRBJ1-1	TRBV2	ASSEKTGNTEAF
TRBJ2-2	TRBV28	ASSPHSGKRELF
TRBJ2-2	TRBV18	ASSSHQAPGTGELF
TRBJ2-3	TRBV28	ASSRSGSGTDTQY
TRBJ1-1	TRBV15	ATSRDGQGTEAF
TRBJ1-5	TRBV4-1	ASSRSSRGRASNQPQH